The source of this TCR beta chain is a study of blood T cell repertoires in COVID-19. Turning to the study itself: Spain, Italy and the United States supplied samples that represented acute and convalescent COVID-19.

Ten or more counts support this clone. Repertoires were generated with immunoSEQ multiplex PCR, while TCRdb's copy carries only in-frame clones and drops some. Of about 200,000 clones in the sample, around 90% were seen once. The CDR3 covers 11 residues. The ends were cut back, 5 bases at V and 7 bases at J, with 8 bases in the middle. Germline loops: CDR1 LGHNA, CDR2 YNFKEQ. V is TRBV4-2 and J is TRBJ1-2; D is undetermined. Sequencing used PBMCs or T cells enriched from blood (not recorded which). The sequence was collected from a woman between 18 and 29 years old who had recovered from COVID-19. CDR3 nucleotide sequence: TGTGCCAGCAGCTTGGAGGGTGGCTACACCTTC. This sequence encodes CASSLEGGYTF.